One and the same sample provided the 23 T cell receptor beta chains below, sequenced in a study of blood T cell repertoires in COVID-19. Using immunoSEQ multiplex PCR, the repertoire was profiled, and TCRdb retains in-frame clones only, with some absent. The sample comprises around 50,000 clones, 87% of which are singletons, and under 25% rests with the top ten. Input material: peripheral blood. These receptors came from a woman of 80 years or more with COVID-19, enrolled during active disease.

The chain recombines TRBV19 with TRBJ2-1; D unclear. Trimming removed 4 bases at V and 8 bases at J, with 6 bases between. The length of the CDR3 is 11 residues. Germline CDR1 LNHDA, CDR2 SQIVND (reference sequence). The CDR3 spells CASSKQDEQFF. The CDR3 nucleotides are TGTGCCAGTAGTAAGCAGGATGAGCAGTTCTTC.

V gene TRBV6-5 combines with J gene TRBJ2-7; 11 bases match TRBD2. J lost 4 bases, V lost 5 bases, and 7 bases had no gene match. Looked up from germline, CDR1 is MNHEY and CDR2 is SVGAGI. The length of the CDR3 is 15 residues. For the CDR3, the DNA is TGTGCCAGCAGTCGCACCGGGACTAGCGGTTACGAGCAGTACTTC. This codes for CASSRTGTSGYEQYF.

The chain is built from TRBV28 and TRBJ1-6, with 12 bases identical to TRBD1. This CDR3 has 15 amino acids. Looked up from germline, CDR1 is MDHEN and CDR2 is SYDVKM. Trimming cost V 5 bases and J 7 bases; bases outside gene matches: 3. The CDR3 DNA reads as TGTGCCAGCAGTCGAGGGACAGGGGGCAATTCACCCCTCCACTTT. Translating it yields CASSRGTGGNSPLHF.

V usage is TRBV21-1 and J usage is TRBJ1-2; the D segment call TRBD1 is taken from the table without a DNA check. TRBV21-1 is listed as a pseudogene. This CDR3 spans 16 amino acids. CDR3 amino acids: CASNQGRGRRYDGYTF. The CDR3 DNA follows: TGTGCCAGCAATCAAGGCAGGGGGCGCAGGTATGATGGCTACACCTTC.

The chain links TRBV27 to TRBJ1-1; 8 bases are a match to TRBD1. The germline V gene encodes CDR1 MNHEY and CDR2 SMNVEV (reference sequence). V lost 3 bases to trimming and J lost 4 bases; unmatched junction nucleotides: 4. This CDR3 spans 14 amino acids. CDR3 in amino acids: CASSLTGAVTEAFF. The CDR3 coding sequence is TGTGCCAGCAGTTTGACAGGGGCGGTCACTGAAGCTTTCTTT.

The chain couples TRBV6-5 to TRBJ1-1, with TRBD1 matching over 10 bases. Trimming removed 2 bases from V and 14 bases from J; junction bases left unmatched: 8. There are 13 residues in the CDR3. CDR1 and CDR2 from the germline V gene are MNHEY and SVGAGI. This CDR3 is CASSYRDRGTVFF. CDR3 coding DNA: TGTGCCAGCAGTTACAGGGACAGGGGTACTGTATTCTTT.

The V call is TRBV5-4, the J call TRBJ2-7; 8 bases map to TRBD1. V lost 5 bases and J lost 3; bases outside the gene matches: 7. Germline CDR1 reads SGHNT; CDR2 reads YYREEE (reference sequence). This CDR3 spans 14 amino acids. The CDR3 spells CASSRGQGGYEQYF. CDR3 DNA sequence: TGTGCCAGCAGTAGAGGACAGGGTGGCTACGAGCAGTACTTC. The full variable domain, with the rest looked up from reference TRBV5-4 and TRBJ2-7, is ETGVTQSPTHLIKTRGQQVTLRCSSQSGHNTVSWYQQALGQGPQFIFQYYREEENGRGNFPPRFSGLQFPNYSSELNVNALELDDSALYLCASSRGQGGYEQYFGPGTRLTVT.

The chain joins TRBV6-5 to TRBJ1-2; weak D call: TRBD1 (5 bases). This CDR3 has 13 residues. V lost 6 bases and J 3 bases, leaving 11 bases between the germline ends. CDR1 MNHEY and CDR2 SVGAGI come from the germline V gene. CDR3 coding DNA: TGTGCCAGCAGCCGGGGGGGGGACTATGGCTACACCTTC. Translation gives CASSRGGDYGYTF.

The rearrangement links TRBV6-5 to TRBJ2-3; D possibly corresponds to TRBD2 (6 bases). Germline V lookup: CDR1 MNHEY, CDR2 SVGAGI. Trimming took 7 bases from V and 0 from J, leaving 11 bases between them. The CDR3 totals 14 residues. The CDR3 nucleotides read TGTGCCAGCACCCCGGGGGACAGCACAGATACGCAGTATTTT. It specifies CASTPGDSTDTQYF.

The chain links TRBV21-1 to TRBJ1-1. TRBV21-1 is a pseudogene locus. The CDR3 has 14 residues. CDR3 DNA sequence: TGTGCCAGCAGCAAATCCGCGGGCCACACTGAAGCTTTCTTT. Residues: CASSKSAGHTEAFF.

With respect to this clone: The same CDR3 arises from other DNA sequences in this sample as well. The rearrangement links TRBV6-5 to TRBJ1-1; D unresolved. Germline V gene sequence: CDR1 MNHEY, CDR2 SVGAGI. The CDR3 has 11 amino acids. Trimming removed 5 bases at V and 1 base at J, with 2 bases between. The CDR3 region has the DNA TGTGCCAGCAGTCGGAACACTGAAGCTTTCTTT. Protein: CASSRNTEAFF.

This clone is a singleton in its sample. This chain links TRBV29-1 with TRBJ1-1; D is uncertain. V gave up 7 bases and J gave up 5 bases, with 11 bases separating them. The CDR3 contains 11 residues. Germline loops: CDR1 SQVTM, CDR2 ANQGSEA. CDR3 bases: TGCAGCGCCTACGGAGGGACTGAAGCTTTCTTT. Protein product: CSAYGGTEAFF.

There are a few counts of this clone. The same CDR3 arises from other DNA sequences in this sample as well. The chain links TRBV6-5 to TRBJ1-1; 7 bases match TRBD1. This CDR3 has 14 amino acids. Trimming cost V 6 bases and J 0 bases; bases outside gene matches: 4. Germline lookup yields CDR1 MNHEY and CDR2 SVGAGI. CDR3 residues: CASSFGQVNTEAFF. CDR3 in DNA: TGTGCCAGCAGCTTCGGACAGGTGAACACTGAAGCTTTCTTT.

The rearrangement links TRBV5-4 to TRBJ2-1; 8 bases map to TRBD2. V trimming: 0 bases; J trimming: 4 bases; junction bases outside the gene matches: 6. Germline-derived CDR1 and CDR2 are SGHNT and YYREEE (reference sequence). The CDR3 extends over 16 amino acids. DNA for the CDR3: TGTGCCAGCAGCTTGGGCGGGGCGGGGGGTTACAATGAGCAGTTCTTC. Protein sequence: CASSLGGAGGYNEQFF.

This sequence joins TRBV19 and TRBJ2-2, with D tentatively TRBD2 (7 bases). V dropped 3 bases and J dropped 3 bases, with 14 bases sitting between them. The germline CDR1 and CDR2 sequences are LNHDA and SQIVND (reference sequence). This CDR3 is built from 16 residues. This chain's CDR3 is CASSMNWGGHTGELFF. The DNA of the CDR3 is TGTGCCAGTAGTATGAATTGGGGGGGCCACACCGGGGAGCTGTTTTTT.

The rearrangement uses TRBV29-1 and TRBJ2-2, with unresolved D. Trimming stripped 8 bases from V and 3 bases from J, with 7 bases between. The CDR3 has 11 amino acids. Germline values: CDR1 SQVTM, CDR2 ANQGSEA. The CDR3 region is CSFRDTGELFF. Here the CDR3 DNA reads TGCAGCTTTCGGGACACCGGGGAGCTGTTTTTT.

This chain links TRBV5-1 with TRBJ2-1, with D perhaps TRBD2 (7 bases). This CDR3 spans 17 amino acids. Germline loops: CDR1 SGHRS, CDR2 YFSETQ. Trimming took off 0 bases at V and 4 bases at J, with 17 bases between the two ends. The CDR3 region is CASSLGGGAVGYNEQFF. CDR3 DNA: TGCGCCAGCAGCTTGGGTGGGGGGGCCGTTGGTTACAATGAGCAGTTCTTC.

V usage is TRBV5-4 and J usage is TRBJ1-2, with D uncertain. The V end lost 2 bases, the J end lost 0 bases, and 11 bases lay between the germline ends. The CDR3 length is 15 residues. In germline, CDR1 is SGHNT, CDR2 YYREEE (reference sequence). The CDR3 spells CASSFEGSANYGYTF. The CDR3 DNA follows: TGTGCCAGCAGCTTCGAGGGATCCGCTAACTATGGCTACACCTTC.

This sequence joins TRBV18 and TRBJ1-1; D gene unclear. The CDR3 extends over 15 amino acids. The V and J ends lost 1 base and 4 bases respectively, with 13 bases between them. CDR1 KGHSH and CDR2 LQKENI come from the germline V gene. CDR3 residues: CASSPRSQVGTEAFF. The CDR3 DNA sequence: TGTGCCAGCTCACCACGGTCTCAGGTTGGCACTGAAGCTTTCTTT.

This clone was found once. The V and J genes are TRBV6-5 and TRBJ1-2; 7 positions match TRBD1. The J segment lost 7 bases and the V segment lost 2 bases, leaving 10 bases of the junction unmatched. This CDR3 spans 15 amino acids. From germline, CDR1 is MNHEY and CDR2 SVGAGI. CDR3 nucleotide sequence: TGTGCCAGCAGTTACACCTGGGACAGCATCTCTGGCTACACCTTC. As protein: CASSYTWDSISGYTF.

The chain carries TRBV2 and TRBJ2-7, with 7 nucleotides matching TRBD2. Germline loops: CDR1 SNHLY, CDR2 FYNNEI. V was clipped by 11 bases and J by 0 bases; unmatched bases: 10. The CDR3 loop spans 14 amino acids. For the CDR3, the DNA is TGTGCCGGGAGGGACTTCCAAAGCTCCTACGAGCAGTACTTC. The encoded protein is CAGRDFQSSYEQYF.

The chain employs TRBV3-1 (or the pseudogene TRBV3-2) and TRBJ1-2, with 11 bases matching TRBD1. J gave up 9 bases and V 5 bases, and 5 bases lay outside the gene matches. This CDR3 is built from 13 residues. Germline lookup yields CDR1 LGHDT and CDR2 YNNKEL (reference sequence). This chain's CDR3 is CASSWTGGGSYTF. In DNA form, the CDR3 reads TGTGCCAGCAGCTGGACAGGGGGCGGAAGCTACACCTTC.

This sequence joins TRBV5-6 and TRBJ2-1; D unclear. CDR3 length equals 14 residues. The germline CDR1 and CDR2 sequences are SGHDT and YYEEEE. V was pared by 0 bases and J by 7 bases, with 11 bases between. This CDR3 reads CASSLDRATNEQFF. CDR3 nucleotides: TGTGCCAGCAGCTTGGATCGAGCGACGAATGAGCAGTTCTTC.